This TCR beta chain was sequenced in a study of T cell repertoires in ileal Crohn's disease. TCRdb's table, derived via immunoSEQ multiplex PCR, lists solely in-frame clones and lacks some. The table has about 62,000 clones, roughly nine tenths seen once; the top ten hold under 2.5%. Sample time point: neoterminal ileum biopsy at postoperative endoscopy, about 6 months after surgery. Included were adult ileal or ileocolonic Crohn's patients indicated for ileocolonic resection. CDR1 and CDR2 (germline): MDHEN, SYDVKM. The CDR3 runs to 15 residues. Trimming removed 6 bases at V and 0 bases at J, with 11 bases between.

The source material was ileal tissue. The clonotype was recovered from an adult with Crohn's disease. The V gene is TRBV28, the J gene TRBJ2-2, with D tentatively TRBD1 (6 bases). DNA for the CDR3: TGTGCCAGCAGCTCCGGGACAACGAACACCGGGGAGCTGTTTTTT. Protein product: CASSSGTTNTGELFF.